Following are 7 T cell receptor beta chains from one sample sequenced in a study of Ad26.COV2.S vaccination and SARS-CoV-2 variants. Treatment here: some 20 received Ad26.COV2.S at low or high dose, single or two shots; roughly five received placebo; per-sample allocation not given. Vaccine and placebo recipients were sampled on day 63 after the first injection. Sequencing used immunoSEQ multiplex PCR; TCRdb keeps in-frame clones, though not all of them. Here the sample spans about 250,000 clones, roughly nine tenths being singletons. The material sequenced was peripheral blood, taken in a trial of Ad26.COV2.S vaccine versus placebo. The receptors here all came from a person between 18 and 60 years old who received the Ad26.COV2.S COVID-19 vaccine or a placebo.

CDR3 coding DNA: TGTGCCAGCAGCTTTGGACAGGGGGCTTACTATGGCTACACCTTC. It specifies CASSFGQGAYYGYTF. V is TRBV5-6 and J is TRBJ1-2; 11 bases match TRBD1. Germline V gene sequence: CDR1 SGHDT, CDR2 YYEEEE. This CDR3 spans 15 amino acids. With 2 bases clipped from V and 3 bases from J, the junction kept 3 bases outside the gene matches.

This clone turned up a few times. The chain recombines TRBV11-2 with TRBJ2-7; D is unresolved. This CDR3 has 12 amino acids. The germline gives CDR1 SGHAT, CDR2 FQNNGV. V lost 1 base and J lost 9, with 10 bases in between. The CDR3 spells CASSLVGTAQYF. Written as DNA, the CDR3 is TGTGCCAGCAGCTTAGTAGGTACGGCGCAGTACTTC.

This chain joins TRBV6-1 and TRBJ1-2; a possible D gene is TRBD1 (5 bases). The CDR3 has 13 residues. Germline values: CDR1 MNHNS, CDR2 SASEGT. The ends were cut back, 2 bases at V and 4 bases at J, with 8 bases in the middle. The CDR3 coding sequence is TGTGCCAGCAGTGAAAAGGGGACCTATGGCTACACCTTC. Encoded protein: CASSEKGTYGYTF.

This chain's CDR3 is CASSRDFGEFF. The CDR3 DNA sequence: TGTGCCAGCAGCCGGGACTTCGGGGAGTTCTTC. The gene calls are TRBV5-6 and TRBJ2-1; D may be TRBD2 (6 bases). The CDR3 runs 11 residues. The ends were cut back, 4 bases at V and 14 bases at J, with 13 bases in the middle. CDR1 and CDR2 from the germline V gene are SGHDT and YYEEEE.

J is TRBJ1-2 and V is TRBV18; no reliable D call. Germline CDR1 KGHSH, CDR2 LQKENI. This CDR3 spans 14 amino acids. Trimming left V 2 bases short and J 7 bases short, with 14 bases between. The CDR3 nucleotides read TGTGCCAGCTCACCAGCCGGAGAAATGGGTGGCTACACCTTC. Translating gives CASSPAGEMGGYTF.

In this sample, this clone turned up once. V is TRBV5-4 and J is TRBJ1-6; D is perhaps TRBD1 (6 bases). The CDR3 has 16 residues. V was cut by 0 bases and J by 9 bases, with 16 bases left in between. CDR1 is SGHNT, CDR2 YYREEE, per germline (reference sequence). This CDR3 reads CASSLDGAGVGSPLHF. CDR3 bases: TGTGCCAGCAGCTTGGACGGTGCAGGGGTTGGTTCACCCCTCCACTTT.

V and J are TRBV30 and TRBJ1-1, with unresolved D. V lost 3 bases and J 1 base, leaving 15 bases between the germline ends. Germline V gives CDR1 GTSNPN, CDR2 SVGIG (reference sequence). The CDR3 contains 15 residues. The CDR3 sequence: CAWRQLTMKNTEAFF. CDR3 DNA: TGTGCCTGGAGACAATTGACGATGAAGAACACTGAAGCTTTCTTT.